Given below is one TCR beta chain in context. These data belong to a study of blood T cell repertoires in COVID-19. Study overall: The samples span acute and convalescent COVID-19 from the United States, Italy and Spain. T cells, B-cell-depleted T cells, or PBMCs supplied cDNA or gDNA.

V lost 0 bases, J lost 2 bases, and 13 bases lay in between. CDR1 and CDR2 (germline): SNHLY, FYNNEI. CDR3 length equals 16 residues. In the original workflow: Cell counts per sample came from amplifying reference gene primers. The table came from immunoSEQ multiplex PCR; TCRdb's copy has only in-frame clones and leaves some out. V and J calls and clone size come straight from that table; D and trimming were deduced from the DNA. The data contain more than 140,000 clones, around 86% of them singletons. The clonotype comes from a human donor in a cohort sampled during active COVID-19. Sequenced sample: peripheral blood. The chain combines TRBV2 with TRBJ2-5; possible D gene TRBD2, 6 bases. The CDR3 here is CASSEALGAGQETQYF. The CDR3 coding sequence is TGTGCCAGCAGTGAAGCGCTTGGGGCGGGGCAAGAGACCCAGTACTTC. Using reference TRBV2 and TRBJ2-5 for the parts outside the CDR3, the full variable domain is EPEVTQTPSHQVTQMGQEVILRCVPISNHLYFYWYRQILGQKVEFLVSFYNNEISEKSEIFDDQFSVERPDGSNFTLKIRSTKLEDSAMYFCASSEALGAGQETQYFGPGTRLLVL.